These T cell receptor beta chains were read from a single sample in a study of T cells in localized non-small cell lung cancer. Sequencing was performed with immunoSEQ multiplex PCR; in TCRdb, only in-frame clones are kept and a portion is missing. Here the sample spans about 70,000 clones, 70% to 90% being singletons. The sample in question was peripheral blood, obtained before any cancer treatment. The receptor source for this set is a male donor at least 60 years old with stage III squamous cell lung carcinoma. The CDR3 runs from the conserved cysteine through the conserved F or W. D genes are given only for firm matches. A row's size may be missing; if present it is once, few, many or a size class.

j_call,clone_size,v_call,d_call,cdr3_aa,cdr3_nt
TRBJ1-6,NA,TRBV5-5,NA,CASSLMGPDNSPLHF,TGTGCCAGCAGCTTGATGGGACCAGATAATTCACCCCTCCACTTT
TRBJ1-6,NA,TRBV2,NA,CASSPGHFTSPLHF,TGTGCCAGCAGTCCGGGACATTTCACATCACCCCTCCACTTT
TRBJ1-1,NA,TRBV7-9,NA,CASSSGTAWNTEAFF,TGTGCCAGCAGCTCCGGGACGGCCTGGAACACTGAAGCTTTCTTT
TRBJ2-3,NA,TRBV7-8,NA,CASSLASTDTQYF,TGTGCCAGCAGCTTAGCCAGCACAGATACGCAGTATTTT
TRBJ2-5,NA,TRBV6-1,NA,CASSEDTGGTQYF,TGTGCCAGCAGTGAAGACACCGGAGGGACCCAGTACTTC
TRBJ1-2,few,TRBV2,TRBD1,CASRGTGSTF,TGTGCCAGCCGGGGGACAGGGAGCACCTTC
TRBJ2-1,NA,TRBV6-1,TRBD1,CASTGQGAYNEQFF,TGTGCCAGCACCGGACAGGGGGCCTACAATGAGCAGTTCTTC
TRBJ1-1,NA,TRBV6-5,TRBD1,CASRQGAMNTEAFF,TGTGCCAGCAGACAGGGGGCGATGAACACTGAAGCTTTCTTT
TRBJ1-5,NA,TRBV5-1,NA,CASSPTGSNQPQHF,TGCGCCAGCAGCCCCACAGGGAGCAATCAGCCCCAGCATTTT
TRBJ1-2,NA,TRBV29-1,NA,CSVPKGTPGDYGYTF,TGCAGCGTTCCAAAGGGGACCCCGGGCGACTATGGCTACACCTTC
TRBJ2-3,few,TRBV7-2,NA,CASSSPQTRTQYF,TGTGCCAGCAGCTCACCACAGACCCGTACGCAGTATTTT
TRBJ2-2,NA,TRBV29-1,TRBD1,CSVAAGGSGELFF,TGCAGCGTTGCGGCAGGGGGATCCGGGGAGCTGTTTTTT
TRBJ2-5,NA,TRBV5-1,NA,CARPGKTQYF,TGCGCCAGGCCGGGAAAGACCCAGTACTTC
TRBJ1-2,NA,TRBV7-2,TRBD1,CASSFARDSLYGYTF,TGTGCCAGCAGCTTTGCCCGGGACAGCCTCTATGGCTACACCTTC